This T cell receptor beta chain was retrieved from a study of OX40 agonist ivuxolimab in advanced cancers. Using immunoSEQ multiplex PCR, the repertoire was profiled, and TCRdb retains in-frame clones only, with some absent. The data show tens of thousands of clones, 81% seen once. The germline V and J ends were trimmed by 6 bases and 5 bases, with 13 bases remaining between them. The CDR3 is 12 amino acids. The germline gives CDR1 SQVTM, CDR2 ANQGSEA. The source is an adult with an advanced solid tumor such as melanoma, head and neck, liver or kidney cancer. J is TRBJ2-5 and V is TRBV29-1; a weak D match, TRBD1 (6 bases). The sample here was CD4+ or CD8+ T cells sorted from blood, taken in a trial of the OX40 agonist ivuxolimab. CDR3 protein: CSVNRDGETQYF. In DNA, the CDR3 is TGCAGCGTGAACAGGGATGGGGAGACCCAGTACTTC. Looking up the rest from reference TRBV29-1 and TRBJ2-5 gives the full variable domain: SAVISQKPSRDICQRGTSLTIQCQVDSQVTMMFWYRQQPGQSLTLIATANQGSEATYESGFVIDKFPISRPNLTFSTLTVSNMSPEDSSIYLCSVNRDGETQYFGPGTRLLVL.